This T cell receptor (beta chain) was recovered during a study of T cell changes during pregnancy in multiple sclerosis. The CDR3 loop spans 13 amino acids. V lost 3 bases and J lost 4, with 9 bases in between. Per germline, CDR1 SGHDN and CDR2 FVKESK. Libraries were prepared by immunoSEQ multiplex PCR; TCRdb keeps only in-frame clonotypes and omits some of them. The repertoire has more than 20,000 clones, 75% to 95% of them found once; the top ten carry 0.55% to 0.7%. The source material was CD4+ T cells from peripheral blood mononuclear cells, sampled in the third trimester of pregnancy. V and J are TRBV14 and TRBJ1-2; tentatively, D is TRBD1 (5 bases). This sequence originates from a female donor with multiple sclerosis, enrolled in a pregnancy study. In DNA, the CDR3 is TGTGCCAGCAGCCAGGGGGGTTTCTATGGCTACACCTTC. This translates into CASSQGGFYGYTF. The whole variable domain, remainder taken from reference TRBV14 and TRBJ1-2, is EAGVTQFPSHSVIEKGQTVTLRCDPISGHDNLYWYRRVMGKEIKFLLHFVKESKQDESGMPNNRFLAERTGGTYSTLKVQPAELEDSGVYFCASSQGGFYGYTFGSGTRLTVV.